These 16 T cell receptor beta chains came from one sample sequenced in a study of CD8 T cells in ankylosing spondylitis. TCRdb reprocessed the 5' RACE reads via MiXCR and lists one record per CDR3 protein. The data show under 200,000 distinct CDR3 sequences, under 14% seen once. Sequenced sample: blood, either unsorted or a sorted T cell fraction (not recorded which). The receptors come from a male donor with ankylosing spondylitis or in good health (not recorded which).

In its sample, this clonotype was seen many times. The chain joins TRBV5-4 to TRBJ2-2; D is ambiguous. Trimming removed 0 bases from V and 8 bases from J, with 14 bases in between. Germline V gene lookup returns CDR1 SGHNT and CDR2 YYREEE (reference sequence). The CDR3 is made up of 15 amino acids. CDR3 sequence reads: CASSLGAPLDGELFF. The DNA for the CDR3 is TGTGCCAGCAGCTTGGGGGCACCCTTGGATGGGGAGCTGTTTTTT.

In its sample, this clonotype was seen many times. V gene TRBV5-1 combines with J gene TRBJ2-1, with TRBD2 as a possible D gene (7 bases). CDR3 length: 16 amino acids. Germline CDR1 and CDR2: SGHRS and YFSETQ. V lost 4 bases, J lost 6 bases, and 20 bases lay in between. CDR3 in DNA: TGCGCCAGCAGCAGCTTGGGGGGCGGGAGCCGCAATGAGCAGTTCTTC. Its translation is CASSSLGGGSRNEQFF.

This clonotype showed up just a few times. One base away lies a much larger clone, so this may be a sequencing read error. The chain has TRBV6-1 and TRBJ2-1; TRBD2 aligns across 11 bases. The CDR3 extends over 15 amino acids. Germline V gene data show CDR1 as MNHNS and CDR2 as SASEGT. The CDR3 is CASSDGLAGYNGQFF. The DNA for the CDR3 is TGTGCCAGCAGTGACGGACTAGCGGGCTACAATGGGCAGTTCTTC.

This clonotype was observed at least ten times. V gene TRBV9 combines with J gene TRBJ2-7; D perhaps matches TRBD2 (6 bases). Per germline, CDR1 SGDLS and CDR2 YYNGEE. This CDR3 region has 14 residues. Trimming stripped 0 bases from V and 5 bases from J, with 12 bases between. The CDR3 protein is CASSVDPGSNEQYF. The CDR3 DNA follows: TGTGCCAGCAGCGTAGATCCCGGGAGCAACGAGCAGTACTTC.

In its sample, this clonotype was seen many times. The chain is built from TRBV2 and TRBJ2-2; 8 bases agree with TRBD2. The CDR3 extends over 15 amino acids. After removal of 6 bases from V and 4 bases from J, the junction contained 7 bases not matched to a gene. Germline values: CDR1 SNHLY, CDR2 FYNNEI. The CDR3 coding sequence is TGTGCCAGCAGAGTACGGGAGGGGGGCACCGGGGAGCTGTTTTTT. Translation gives CASRVREGGTGELFF.

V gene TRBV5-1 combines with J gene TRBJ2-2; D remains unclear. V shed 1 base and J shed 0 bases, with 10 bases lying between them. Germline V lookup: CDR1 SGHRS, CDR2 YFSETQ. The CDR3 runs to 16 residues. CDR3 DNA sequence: TGCGCCAGCAGCTTGCTCGGACCAGCGAACACCGGGGAGCTGTTTTTT. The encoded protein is CASSLLGPANTGELFF. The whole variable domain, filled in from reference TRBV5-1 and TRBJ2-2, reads KAGVTQTPRYLIKTRGQQVTLSCSPISGHRSVSWYQQTPGQGLQFLFEYFSETQRNKGNFPGRFSGRQFSNSRSEMNVSTLELGDSALYLCASSLLGPANTGELFFGEGSRLTVL.

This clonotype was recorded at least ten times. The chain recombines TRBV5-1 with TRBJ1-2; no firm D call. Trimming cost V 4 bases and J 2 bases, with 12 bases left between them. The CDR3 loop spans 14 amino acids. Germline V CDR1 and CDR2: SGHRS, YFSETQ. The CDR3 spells CASSPGLANYGYTF. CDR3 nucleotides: TGCGCCAGCAGCCCCGGACTGGCAAACTATGGCTACACCTTC.

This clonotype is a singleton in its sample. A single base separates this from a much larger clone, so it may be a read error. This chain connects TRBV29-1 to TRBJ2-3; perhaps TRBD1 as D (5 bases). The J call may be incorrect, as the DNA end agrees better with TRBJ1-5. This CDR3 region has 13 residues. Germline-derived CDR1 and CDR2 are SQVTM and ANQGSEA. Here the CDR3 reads CSLGLAGPDTQHF. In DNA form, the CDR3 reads TGCAGCCTCGGACTAGCGGGGCCCGATACGCAGCATTTT.

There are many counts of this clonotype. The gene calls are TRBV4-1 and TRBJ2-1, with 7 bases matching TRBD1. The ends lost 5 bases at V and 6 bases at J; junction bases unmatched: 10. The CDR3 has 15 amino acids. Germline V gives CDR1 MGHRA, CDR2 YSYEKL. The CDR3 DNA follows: TGCGCCAGCAGCGACGACAGGGAAAGGATCAATGAGCAGTTCTTC. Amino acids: CASSDDRERINEQFF.

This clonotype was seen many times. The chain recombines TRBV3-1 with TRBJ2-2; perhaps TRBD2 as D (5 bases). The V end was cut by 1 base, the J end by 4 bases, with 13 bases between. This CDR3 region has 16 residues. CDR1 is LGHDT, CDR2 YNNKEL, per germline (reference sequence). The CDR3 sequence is CASSQGEGIGTGELFF. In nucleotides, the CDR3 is TGTGCCAGCAGCCAAGGAGAGGGAATCGGCACCGGGGAGCTGTTTTTT.

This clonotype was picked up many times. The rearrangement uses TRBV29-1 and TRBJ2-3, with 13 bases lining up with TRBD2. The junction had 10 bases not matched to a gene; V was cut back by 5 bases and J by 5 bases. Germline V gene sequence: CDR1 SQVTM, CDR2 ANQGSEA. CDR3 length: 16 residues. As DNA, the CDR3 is TGCAGCGTTTCCGGACTAGCGGGAGCAGCGGAAGATACGCAGTATTTT. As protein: CSVSGLAGAAEDTQYF.

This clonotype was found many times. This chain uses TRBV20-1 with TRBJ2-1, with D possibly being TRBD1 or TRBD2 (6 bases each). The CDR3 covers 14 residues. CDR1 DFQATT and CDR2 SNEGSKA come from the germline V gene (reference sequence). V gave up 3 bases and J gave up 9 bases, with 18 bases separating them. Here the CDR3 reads CSASWRVGGTEQFF. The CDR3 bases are TGCAGTGCTAGCTGGAGAGTGGGGGGCACTGAGCAGTTCTTC.

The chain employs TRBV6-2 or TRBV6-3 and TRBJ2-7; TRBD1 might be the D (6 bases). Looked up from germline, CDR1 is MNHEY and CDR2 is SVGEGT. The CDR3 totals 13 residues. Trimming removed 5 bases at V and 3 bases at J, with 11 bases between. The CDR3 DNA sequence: TGTGCCAGCAGTCCGGACAGAATCTACGAGCAGTACTTC. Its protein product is CASSPDRIYEQYF.

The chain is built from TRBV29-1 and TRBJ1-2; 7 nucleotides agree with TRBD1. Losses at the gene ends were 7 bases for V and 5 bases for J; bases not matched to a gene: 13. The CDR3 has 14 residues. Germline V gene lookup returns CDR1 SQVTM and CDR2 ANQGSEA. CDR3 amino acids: CSADQGVRRYGYTF. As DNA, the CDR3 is TGCAGCGCGGATCAGGGGGTTCGGCGGTATGGCTACACCTTC.

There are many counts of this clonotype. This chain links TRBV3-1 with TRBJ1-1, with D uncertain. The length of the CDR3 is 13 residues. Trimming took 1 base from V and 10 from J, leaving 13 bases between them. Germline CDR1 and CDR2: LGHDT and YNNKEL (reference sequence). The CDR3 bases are TGTGCCAGCAGCCAAGTTCCAGAGGCGGGAGCTTTCTTT. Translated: CASSQVPEAGAFF.

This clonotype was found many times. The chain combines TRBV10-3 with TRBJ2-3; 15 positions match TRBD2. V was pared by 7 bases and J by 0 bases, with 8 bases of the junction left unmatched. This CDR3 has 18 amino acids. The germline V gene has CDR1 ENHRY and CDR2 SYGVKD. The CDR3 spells CAIIRTSGGAASTDTQYF. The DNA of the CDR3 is TGTGCCATCATAAGGACTAGCGGGGGGGCCGCTAGCACAGATACGCAGTATTTT.